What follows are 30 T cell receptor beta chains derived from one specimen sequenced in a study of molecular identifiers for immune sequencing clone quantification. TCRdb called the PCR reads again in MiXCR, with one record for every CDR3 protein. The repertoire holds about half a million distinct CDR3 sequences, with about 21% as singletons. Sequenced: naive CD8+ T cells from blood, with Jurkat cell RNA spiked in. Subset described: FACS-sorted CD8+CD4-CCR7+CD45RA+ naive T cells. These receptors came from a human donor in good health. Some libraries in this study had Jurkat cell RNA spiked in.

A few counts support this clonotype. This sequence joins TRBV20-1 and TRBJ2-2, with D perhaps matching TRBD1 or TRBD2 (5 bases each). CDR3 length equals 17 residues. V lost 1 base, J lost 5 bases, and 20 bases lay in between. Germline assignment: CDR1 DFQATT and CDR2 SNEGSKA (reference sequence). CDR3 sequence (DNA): TGCAGTGCTAGAGGGCCGACGGGGACGGAGTCAACCGGGGAGCTGTTTTTT. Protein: CSARGPTGTESTGELFF.

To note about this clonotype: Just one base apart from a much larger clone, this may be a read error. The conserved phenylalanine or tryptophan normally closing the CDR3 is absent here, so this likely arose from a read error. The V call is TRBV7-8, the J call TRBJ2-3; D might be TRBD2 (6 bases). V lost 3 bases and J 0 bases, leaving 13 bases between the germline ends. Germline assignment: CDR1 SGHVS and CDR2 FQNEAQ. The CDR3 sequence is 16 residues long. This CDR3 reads CASSFLRGTSTDTQYL. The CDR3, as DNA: TGTGCCAGCAGCTTCTTACGGGGGACTAGCACAGATACGCAGTATCTT.

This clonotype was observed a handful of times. The CDR3 here is CASIRDRGPNEQYF. The CDR3 coding sequence is TGTGCCTCCATAAGGGACAGGGGGCCCAACGAGCAGTACTTC. The chain is built from TRBV11-1 and TRBJ2-7, with 12 nucleotides matching TRBD1. V was clipped by 11 bases and J by 5 bases; unmatched bases: 10. Per the germline V gene, CDR1 is SGHAT and CDR2 is FQDESV (reference sequence). The CDR3 has 14 amino acids.

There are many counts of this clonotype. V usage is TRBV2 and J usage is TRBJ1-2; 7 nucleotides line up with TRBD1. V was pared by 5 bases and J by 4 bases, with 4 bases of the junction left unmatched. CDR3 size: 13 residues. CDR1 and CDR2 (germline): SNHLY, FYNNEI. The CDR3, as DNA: TGTGCCAGCAGTAACAGGGGACCCTATGGCTACACCTTC. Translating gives CASSNRGPYGYTF.

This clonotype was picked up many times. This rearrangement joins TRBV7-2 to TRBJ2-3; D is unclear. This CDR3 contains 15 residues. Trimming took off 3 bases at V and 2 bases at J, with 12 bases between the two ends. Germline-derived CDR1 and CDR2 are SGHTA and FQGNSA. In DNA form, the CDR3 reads TGTGCCAGCAGCTTGGGTGCACTCCACACAGATACGCAGTATTTT. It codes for CASSLGALHTDTQYF. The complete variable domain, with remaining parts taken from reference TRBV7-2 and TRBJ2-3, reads GAGVSQSPSNKVTEKGKDVELRCDPISGHTALYWYRQSLGQGLEFLIYFQGNSAPDKSGLPSDRFSAERTGGSVSTLTIQRTQQEDSAVYLCASSLGALHTDTQYFGPGTRLTVL.

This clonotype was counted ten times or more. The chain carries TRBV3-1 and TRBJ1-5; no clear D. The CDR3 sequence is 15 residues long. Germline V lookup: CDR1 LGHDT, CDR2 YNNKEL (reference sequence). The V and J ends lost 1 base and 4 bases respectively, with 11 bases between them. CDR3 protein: CASSQGAATNQPQHF. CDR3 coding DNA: TGTGCCAGCAGCCAAGGGGCGGCGACTAATCAGCCCCAGCATTTT.

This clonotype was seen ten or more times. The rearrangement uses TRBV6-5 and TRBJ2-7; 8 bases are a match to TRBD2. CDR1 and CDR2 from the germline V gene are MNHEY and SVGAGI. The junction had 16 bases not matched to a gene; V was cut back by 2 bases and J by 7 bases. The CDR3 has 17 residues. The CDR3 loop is CASSYHTRPGLVGEQYF. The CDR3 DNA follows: TGTGCCAGCAGTTACCACACACGACCGGGACTAGTGGGTGAGCAGTACTTC.

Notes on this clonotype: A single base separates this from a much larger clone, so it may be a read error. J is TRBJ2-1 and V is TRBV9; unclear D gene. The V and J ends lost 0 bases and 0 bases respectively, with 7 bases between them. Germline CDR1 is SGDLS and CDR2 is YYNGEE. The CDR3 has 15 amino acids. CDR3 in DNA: TGTGCCAGCAGCGTAGAACGGAGCTCCTACAATGAGCAGTTCTTC. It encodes CASSVERSSYNEQFF.

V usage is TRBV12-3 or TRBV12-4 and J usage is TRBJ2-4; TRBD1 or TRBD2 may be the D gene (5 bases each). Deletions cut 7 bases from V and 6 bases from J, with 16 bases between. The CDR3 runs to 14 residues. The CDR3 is CASTFRGLPNIQYF. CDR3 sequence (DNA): TGTGCCAGCACTTTCCGGGGCCTACCAAACATTCAGTACTTC.

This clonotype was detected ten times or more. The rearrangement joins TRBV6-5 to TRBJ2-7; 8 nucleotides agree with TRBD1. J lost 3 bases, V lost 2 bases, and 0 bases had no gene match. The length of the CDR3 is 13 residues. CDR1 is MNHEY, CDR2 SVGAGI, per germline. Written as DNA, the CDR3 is TGTGCCAGCAGTTACGACAGGGGCTACGAGCAGTACTTC. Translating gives CASSYDRGYEQYF.

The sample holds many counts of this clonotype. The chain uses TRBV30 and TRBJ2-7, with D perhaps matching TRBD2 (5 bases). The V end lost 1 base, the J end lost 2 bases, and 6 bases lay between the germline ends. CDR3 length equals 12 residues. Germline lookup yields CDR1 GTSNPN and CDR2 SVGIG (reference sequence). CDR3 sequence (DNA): TGTGCCTGGAGTGGAGCGGCCTACGAGCAGTACTTC. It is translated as CAWSGAAYEQYF.

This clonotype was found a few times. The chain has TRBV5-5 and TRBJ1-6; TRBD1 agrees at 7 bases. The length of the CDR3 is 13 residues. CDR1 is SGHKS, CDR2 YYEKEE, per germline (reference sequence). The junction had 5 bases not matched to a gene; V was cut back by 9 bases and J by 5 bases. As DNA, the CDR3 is TGTGCCACTCAGGGGGAGCATAATTCACCCCTCCACTTT. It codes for CATQGEHNSPLHF.

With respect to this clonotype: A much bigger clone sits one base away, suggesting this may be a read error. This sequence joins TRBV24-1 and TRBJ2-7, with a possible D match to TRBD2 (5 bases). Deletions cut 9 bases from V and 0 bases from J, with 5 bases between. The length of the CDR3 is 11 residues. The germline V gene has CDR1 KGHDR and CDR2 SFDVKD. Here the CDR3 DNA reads TGTGCCACCCGGGACTCCTACGAGCAGTACTTC. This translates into CATRDSYEQYF.

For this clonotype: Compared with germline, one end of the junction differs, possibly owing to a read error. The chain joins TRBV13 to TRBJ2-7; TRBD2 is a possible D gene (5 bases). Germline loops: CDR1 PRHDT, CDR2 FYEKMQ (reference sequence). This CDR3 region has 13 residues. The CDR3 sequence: CARSLARRHEQYF. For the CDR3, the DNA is TGTGCCCGCAGCTTAGCCAGGAGGCACGAGCAGTACTTC.

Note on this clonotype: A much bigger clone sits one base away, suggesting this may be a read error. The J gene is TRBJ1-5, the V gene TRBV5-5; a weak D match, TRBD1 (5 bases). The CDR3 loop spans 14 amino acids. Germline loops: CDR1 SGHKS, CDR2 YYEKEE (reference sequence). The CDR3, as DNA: TGTGCCAGCGGCTTGGATGACAGCTGGCAGCCCCAGCATTTT. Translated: CASGLDDSWQPQHF. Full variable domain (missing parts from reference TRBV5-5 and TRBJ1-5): DAGVTQSPTHLIKTRGQQVTLRCSPISGHKSVSWYQQVLGQGPQFIFQYYEKEERGRGNFPDRFSARQFPNYSSELNVNALLLGDSALYLCASGLDDSWQPQHFGDGTRLSIL.

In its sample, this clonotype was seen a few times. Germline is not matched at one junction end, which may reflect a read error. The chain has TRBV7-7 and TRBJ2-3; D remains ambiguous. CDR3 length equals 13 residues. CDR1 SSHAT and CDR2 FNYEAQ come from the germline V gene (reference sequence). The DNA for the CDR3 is TGTGCTAGCAGCTTAGCCCCCGCAGATACGCAGTATTTT. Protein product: CASSLAPADTQYF.

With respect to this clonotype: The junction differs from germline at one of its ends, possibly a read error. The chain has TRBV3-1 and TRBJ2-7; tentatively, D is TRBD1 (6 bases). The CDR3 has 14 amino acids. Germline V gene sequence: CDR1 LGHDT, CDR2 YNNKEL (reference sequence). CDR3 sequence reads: CAGSHVDSLYEQYF. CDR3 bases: TGTGCCGGCAGCCATGTGGACAGCCTCTACGAGCAGTACTTC.

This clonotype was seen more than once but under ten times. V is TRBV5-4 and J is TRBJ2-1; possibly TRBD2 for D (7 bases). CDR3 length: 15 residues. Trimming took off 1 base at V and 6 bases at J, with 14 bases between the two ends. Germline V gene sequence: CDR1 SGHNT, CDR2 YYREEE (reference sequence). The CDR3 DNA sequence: TGTGCCAGCAGCTTGTGGGGGGGGGCCCTCAATGAGCAGTTCTTC. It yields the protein CASSLWGGALNEQFF.

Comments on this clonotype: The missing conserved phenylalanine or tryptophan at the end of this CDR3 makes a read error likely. Written as DNA, the CDR3 is TGTGCCAGCAGCCAAGACAGCGGGAGTCTCTACGAGCAGTACTGC. Translating it yields CASSQDSGSLYEQYC. The chain carries TRBV4-2 and TRBJ2-7, with TRBD2 matching over 8 bases. The V and J ends lost 0 bases and 3 bases, in that order; junction bases with no gene match: 4. Germline values: CDR1 LGHNA, CDR2 YNFKEQ. The CDR3 has 15 amino acids.

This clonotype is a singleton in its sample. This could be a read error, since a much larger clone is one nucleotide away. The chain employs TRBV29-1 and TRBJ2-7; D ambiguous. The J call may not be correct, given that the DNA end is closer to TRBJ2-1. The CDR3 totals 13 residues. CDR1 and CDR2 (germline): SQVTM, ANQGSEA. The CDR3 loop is CSVEDQKSYEQFF. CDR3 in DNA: TGCAGCGTTGAAGACCAGAAAAGCTACGAGCAGTTCTTC.

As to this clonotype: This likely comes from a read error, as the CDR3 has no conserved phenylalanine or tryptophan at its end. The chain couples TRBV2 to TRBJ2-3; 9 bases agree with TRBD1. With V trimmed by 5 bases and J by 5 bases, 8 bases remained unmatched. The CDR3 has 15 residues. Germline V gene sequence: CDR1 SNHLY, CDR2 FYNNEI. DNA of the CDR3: TGTGCCAGCAGTCCCGGGACAGGGTTCGAAGATACGCAGTATGTT. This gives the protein CASSPGTGFEDTQYV.

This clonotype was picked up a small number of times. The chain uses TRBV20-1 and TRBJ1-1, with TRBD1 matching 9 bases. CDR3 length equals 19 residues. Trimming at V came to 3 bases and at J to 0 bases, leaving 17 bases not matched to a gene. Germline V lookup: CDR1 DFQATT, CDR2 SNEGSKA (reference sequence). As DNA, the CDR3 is TGCAGTGCTAGGAGTAGCAGCCTTGGACAGGGGATTATGAACACTGAAGCTTTCTTT. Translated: CSARSSSLGQGIMNTEAFF.

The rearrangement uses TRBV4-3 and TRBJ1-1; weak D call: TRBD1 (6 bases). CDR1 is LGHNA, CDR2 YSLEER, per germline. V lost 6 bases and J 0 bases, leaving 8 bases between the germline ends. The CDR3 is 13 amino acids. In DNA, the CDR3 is TGCGCCAGCAGACAGGGTTTGAACACTGAAGCTTTCTTT. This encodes CASRQGLNTEAFF.

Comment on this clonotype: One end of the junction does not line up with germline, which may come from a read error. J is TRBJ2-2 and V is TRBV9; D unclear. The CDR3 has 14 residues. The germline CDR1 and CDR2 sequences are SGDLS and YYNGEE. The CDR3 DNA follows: TGTGTCAGCAGCGTAGGCAGAACCACCGGGGAGCTGTTTTTT. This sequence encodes CVSSVGRTTGELFF.

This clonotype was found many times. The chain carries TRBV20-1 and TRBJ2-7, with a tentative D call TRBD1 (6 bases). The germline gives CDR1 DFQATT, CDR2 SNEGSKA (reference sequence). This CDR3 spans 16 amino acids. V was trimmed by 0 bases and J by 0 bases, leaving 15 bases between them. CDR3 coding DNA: TGCAGTGCTAGAGATTGGCAGGGGAGAAACTCCTACGAGCAGTACTTC. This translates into CSARDWQGRNSYEQYF.

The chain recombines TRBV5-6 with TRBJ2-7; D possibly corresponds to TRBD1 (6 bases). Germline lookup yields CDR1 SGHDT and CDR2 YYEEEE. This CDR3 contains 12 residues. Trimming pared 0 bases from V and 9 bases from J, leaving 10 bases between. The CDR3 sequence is CASSLDGGVQYF. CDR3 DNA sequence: TGTGCCAGCAGCTTGGATGGGGGCGTGCAGTACTTC.

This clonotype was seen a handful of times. CDR3 in amino acids: CASSQDVLAGGYEQYF. The CDR3 DNA follows: TGTGCCAGCAGCCAAGATGTCCTAGCGGGTGGTTACGAGCAGTACTTC. The chain combines TRBV4-2 with TRBJ2-7; 8 nucleotides line up with TRBD2. The V segment lost 0 bases and the J segment 4 bases; nucleotides outside the gene matches: 8. CDR1 and CDR2 (germline): LGHNA, YNFKEQ. The CDR3 extends over 16 amino acids.

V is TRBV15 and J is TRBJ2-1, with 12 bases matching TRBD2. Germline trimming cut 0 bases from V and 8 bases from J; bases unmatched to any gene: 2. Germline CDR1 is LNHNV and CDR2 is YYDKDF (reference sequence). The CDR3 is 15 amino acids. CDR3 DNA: TGTGCCACCAGCAGAGAACTAGCGGGGGGTCATGAGCAGTTCTTC. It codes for CATSRELAGGHEQFF.

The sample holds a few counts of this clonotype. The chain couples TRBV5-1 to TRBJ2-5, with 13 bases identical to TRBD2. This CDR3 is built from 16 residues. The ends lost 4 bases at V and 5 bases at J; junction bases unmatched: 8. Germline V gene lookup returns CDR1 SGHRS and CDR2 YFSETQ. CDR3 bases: TGCGCCAGCAGCCCCCTTGAGGGACTAGCGGGGGAGACCCAGTACTTC. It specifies CASSPLEGLAGETQYF.

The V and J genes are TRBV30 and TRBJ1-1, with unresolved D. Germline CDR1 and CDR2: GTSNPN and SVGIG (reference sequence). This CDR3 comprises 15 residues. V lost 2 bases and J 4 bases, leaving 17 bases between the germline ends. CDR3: CAWSPIDTMGTEAFF. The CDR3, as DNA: TGTGCCTGGAGTCCCATAGACACCATGGGCACTGAAGCTTTCTTT.